This T cell receptor (beta chain) was identified during a study of vaccination and CD4 T cells after COVID-19. At the level of the study: In the convalescent group, nasal swab PCR was SARS-CoV-2 positive; some 10 cases were mild and one severe.

Scientists ran DNA taken from cultured CD4+ T cells through the Oncomine TCR Beta short-read assay for sequencing. After culture, CD4+ T cells served as the source for genomic DNA extraction. TCRdb called the PCR reads again in MiXCR, with one record for every CDR3 protein. Of about 21,000 distinct CDR3 sequences in the sample, around a third were seen once. The time point: late sampling 161 to 241 days after vaccination in three convalescent patients. The treatment denotes: approximately 11-day PBMC culture with coronavirus spike peptide pools or control peptides (ViraFEST assay). Peptide-pool expansion of antigen-specific T cells preceded TCR sequencing in ViraFEST. Comment on this clonotype: Its antigen is currently unknown.

The CDR3 loop spans 17 amino acids. The V gene's germline CDR1 is SGHTS and CDR2 YDEGEE. Trimming removed 2 bases from V and 1 base from J; junction bases left unmatched: 8. The sample here was CD4+ T cells from blood, cultured in vitro, taken about 7 months after SARS-CoV-2 vaccination. V usage is TRBV5-8 and J usage is TRBJ1-1; TRBD1 matches at 10 bases. The sequence derives from a human donor who had recovered from COVID-19. CDR3 sequence reads: CASSFDRGLGSNTEAFF. In DNA, the CDR3 is TGTGCCAGCAGCTTCGACAGGGGGCTGGGGTCGAACACTGAAGCTTTCTTT. Supplemented by reference TRBV5-8 and TRBJ1-1, the full variable domain reads EAGVTQSPTHLIKTRGQQATLRCSPISGHTSVYWYQQALGLGLQFLLWYDEGEERNRGNFPPRFSGRQFPNYSSELNVNALELEDSALYLCASSFDRGLGSNTEAFFGQGTRLTVV.